The TCR beta chain under discussion was sequenced for a study of OX40 agonist ivuxolimab in advanced cancers. The timepoints at which blood was sampled were baseline, cycle 4 day 1, and cycle 7 day 1. The study, taken as a whole, reports: Fewer expanded clones were found on average in CD4+ than in CD8+ T cells.

Trimming cost V 0 bases and J 5 bases, with 8 bases left between them. The germline gives CDR1 SGHAT, CDR2 FQNNGV. The CDR3 extends over 14 amino acids. Sequencing used immunoSEQ multiplex PCR; TCRdb keeps in-frame clones, though not all of them. The sample holds some 6,000 clones, roughly 73% seen once. This clone was counted once. No antigen is known for it. This receptor was obtained from an adult with an advanced solid tumor such as melanoma, head and neck, liver or kidney cancer. Material: CD4+ or CD8+ T cells sorted from blood, obtained in a trial of the OX40 agonist ivuxolimab. V and J are TRBV11-2 and TRBJ1-5; D possibly corresponds to TRBD1 (5 bases). The CDR3 spells CASSLDGGDQPQHF. In DNA, the CDR3 is TGTGCCAGCAGCTTAGATGGGGGAGATCAGCCCCAGCATTTT.